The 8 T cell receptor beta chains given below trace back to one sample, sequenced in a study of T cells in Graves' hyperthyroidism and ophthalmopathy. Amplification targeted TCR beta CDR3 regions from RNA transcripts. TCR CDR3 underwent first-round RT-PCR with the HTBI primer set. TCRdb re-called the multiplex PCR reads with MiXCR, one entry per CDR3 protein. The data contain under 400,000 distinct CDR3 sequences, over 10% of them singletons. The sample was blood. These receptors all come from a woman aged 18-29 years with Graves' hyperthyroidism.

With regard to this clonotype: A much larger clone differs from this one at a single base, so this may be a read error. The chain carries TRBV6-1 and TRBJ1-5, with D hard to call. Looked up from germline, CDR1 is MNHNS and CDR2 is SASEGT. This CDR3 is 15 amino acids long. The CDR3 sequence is CASSEDGRINQAQHF. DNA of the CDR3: TGTGCCAGCAGTGAAGACGGGAGGATCAATCAGGCCCAGCATTTT.

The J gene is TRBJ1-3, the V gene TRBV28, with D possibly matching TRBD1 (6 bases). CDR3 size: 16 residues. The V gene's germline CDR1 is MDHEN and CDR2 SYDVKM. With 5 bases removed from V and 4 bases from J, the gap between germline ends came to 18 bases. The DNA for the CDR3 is TGTGCCAGCAGTCTGATGACAGGCGTCCCAGGAAACACCATATATTTT. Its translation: CASSLMTGVPGNTIYF.

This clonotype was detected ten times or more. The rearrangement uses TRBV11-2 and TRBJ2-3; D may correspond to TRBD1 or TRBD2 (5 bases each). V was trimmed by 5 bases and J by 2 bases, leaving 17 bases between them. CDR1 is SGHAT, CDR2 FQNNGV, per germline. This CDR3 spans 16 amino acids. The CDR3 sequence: CASSGVRDETTDTQYF. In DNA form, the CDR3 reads TGTGCCAGCAGCGGCGTACGGGACGAGACCACAGATACGCAGTATTTT.

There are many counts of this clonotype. This CDR3 reads CASSLLARPYEQYF. The CDR3 DNA is TGTGCCAGCAGTTTGCTGGCGAGACCCTACGAGCAGTACTTC. V usage is TRBV27 and J usage is TRBJ2-7; D uncertain. Trimming took 3 bases from V and 2 from J, leaving 11 bases between them. CDR1 MNHEY and CDR2 SMNVEV come from the germline V gene (reference sequence). CDR3 length: 14 amino acids.

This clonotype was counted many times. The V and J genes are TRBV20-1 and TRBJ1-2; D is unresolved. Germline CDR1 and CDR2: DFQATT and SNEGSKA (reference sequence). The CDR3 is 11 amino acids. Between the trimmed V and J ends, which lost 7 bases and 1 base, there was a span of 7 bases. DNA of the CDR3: TGCAGTGTGAACAGTAACTATGGCTACACCTTC. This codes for CSVNSNYGYTF.

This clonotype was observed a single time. The CDR3 here is CASSYFFSSLPGELFF. The DNA of the CDR3 is TGTGCCAGCAGTTACTTTTTCTCTAGTCTCCCCGGGGAGCTGTTTTTT. The V and J genes are TRBV28 and TRBJ2-2; D is ambiguous. There are 16 residues in the CDR3. Trimming took off 4 bases at V and 6 bases at J, with 18 bases between the two ends. CDR1 is MDHEN, CDR2 SYDVKM, per germline. The variable domain in full, with the rest retrieved from reference TRBV28 and TRBJ2-2, is DVKVTQSSRYLVKRTGEKVFLECVQDMDHENMFWYRQDPGLGLRLIYFSYDVKMKEKGDIPEGYSVSREKKERFSLILESASTNQTSMYLCASSYFFSSLPGELFFGEGSRLTVL.

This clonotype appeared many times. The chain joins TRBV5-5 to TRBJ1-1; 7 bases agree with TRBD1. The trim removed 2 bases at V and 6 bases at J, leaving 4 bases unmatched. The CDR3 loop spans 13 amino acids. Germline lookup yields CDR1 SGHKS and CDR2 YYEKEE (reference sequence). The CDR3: CASSFQTGSEAFF. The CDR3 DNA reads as TGTGCCAGCAGCTTTCAGACAGGGTCTGAAGCTTTCTTT.

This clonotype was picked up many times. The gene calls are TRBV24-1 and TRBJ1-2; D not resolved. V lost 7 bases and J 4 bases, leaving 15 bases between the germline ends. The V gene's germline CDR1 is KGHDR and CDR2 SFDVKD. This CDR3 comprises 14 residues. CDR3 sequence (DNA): TGTGCCACCAGCGCCCTTGACGGGAGCTATGGCTACACCTTC. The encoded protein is CATSALDGSYGYTF.